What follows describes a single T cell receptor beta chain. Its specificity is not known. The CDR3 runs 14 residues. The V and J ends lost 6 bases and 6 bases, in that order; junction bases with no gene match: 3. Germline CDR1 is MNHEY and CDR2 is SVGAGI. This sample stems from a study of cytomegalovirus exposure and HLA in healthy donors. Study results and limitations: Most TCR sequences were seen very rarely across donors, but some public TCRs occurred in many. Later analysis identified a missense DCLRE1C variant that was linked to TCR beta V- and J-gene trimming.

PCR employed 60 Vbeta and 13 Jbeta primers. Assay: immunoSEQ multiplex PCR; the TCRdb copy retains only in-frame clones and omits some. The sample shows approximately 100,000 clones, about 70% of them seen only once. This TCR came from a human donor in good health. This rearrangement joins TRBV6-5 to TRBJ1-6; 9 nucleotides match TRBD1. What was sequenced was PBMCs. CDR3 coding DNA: TGTGCCAGCAGCCCGGGACAGGGTAATTCACCCCTCCACTTT. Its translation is CASSPGQGNSPLHF.